The 29 T cell receptor beta chains in this list originate from one sample, sequenced in a study of cytomegalovirus exposure and HLA in healthy donors. The PCR was carried out with 60 Vbeta primers and 13 Jbeta primers. Profiled with immunoSEQ multiplex PCR; TCRdb holds only in-frame clones, not every one. The profile shows 99,000 or so clones, roughly 83% of them singletons. The sequencing input was PBMCs. The receptors originated from a male donor in good health and CMV-seropositive.

This CDR3 is CSVEVPGQGWHEQYF. The CDR3 nucleotides are TGCAGCGTTGAAGTTCCGGGACAGGGCTGGCACGAGCAGTACTTC. J is TRBJ2-7 and V is TRBV29-1; 9 bases align to TRBD1. The CDR3 contains 15 residues. Germline lookup yields CDR1 SQVTM and CDR2 ANQGSEA. V shed 1 base, J shed 5 bases, and the junction held 9 bases outside the gene matches.

The V gene is TRBV25-1, the J gene TRBJ2-1, with 7 bases fitting TRBD1. After removal of 4 bases from V and 5 bases from J, the junction contained 8 bases not matched to a gene. The CDR3 has 15 amino acids. The germline gives CDR1 MGHDK, CDR2 SYGVNS. CDR3 sequence (DNA): TGTGCCAGCAGTGTTCCGGGACAGTCTAACAATGAGCAGTTCTTC. It is translated as CASSVPGQSNNEQFF.

This clone has a single count. The CDR3: CASSSSGGSTDTQYF. The CDR3 DNA sequence: TGTGCCAGCAGCTCTAGCGGGGGGAGCACAGATACGCAGTATTTT. The chain has TRBV11-3 and TRBJ2-3; 11 nucleotides align to TRBD2. Trimming took 4 bases from V and 0 from J; bases not matched to a gene: 0. The CDR3 is made up of 15 amino acids. Per germline, CDR1 SGHNT and CDR2 YENEEA.

This chain links TRBV7-8 with TRBJ2-3, with D tentatively TRBD2 (7 bases). Germline V gives CDR1 SGHVS, CDR2 FQNEAQ. V was clipped by 1 base and J by 2 bases, with 13 bases between them. The CDR3 is 16 residues long. CDR3 sequence (DNA): TGTGCCAGCAGCTTAGGGGCGGGGGCGACCACAGATACGCAGTATTTT. Its protein product is CASSLGAGATTDTQYF.

The CDR3 protein is CASIVDRGPYEQYF. The CDR3 DNA sequence: TGTGCCAGCATTGTGGACAGGGGACCATACGAGCAGTACTTC. This rearrangement joins TRBV7-3 to TRBJ2-7; 9 bases agree with TRBD1. Per germline, CDR1 SGHTA and CDR2 FQGTGA. The CDR3 totals 14 residues. After removal of 7 bases from V and 4 bases from J, the junction contained 8 bases not matched to a gene. Complete variable domain (other parts from reference TRBV7-3 and TRBJ2-7): GAGVSQTPSNKVTEKGKYVELRCDPISGHTALYWYRQSLGQGPEFLIYFQGTGAADDSGLPNDRFFAVRPEGSVSTLKIQRTERGDSAVYLCASIVDRGPYEQYFGPGTRLTVT.

The chain couples TRBV5-4 to TRBJ2-6, with a weak D call TRBD1 (6 bases). Trimming took off 1 base at V and 4 bases at J, with 15 bases between the two ends. From germline, CDR1 is SGHNT and CDR2 YYREEE (reference sequence). This CDR3 comprises 17 residues. This chain's CDR3 is CASSLMQGTAGANVLTF. The CDR3 DNA follows: TGTGCCAGCAGCTTGATGCAGGGGACGGCGGGGGCCAACGTCCTGACTTTC.

CDR3 region: CASSQFRGWNYGYTF. The CDR3 DNA reads as TGTGCCAGCAGCCAGTTCCGCGGGTGGAACTATGGCTACACCTTC. V and J are TRBV14 and TRBJ1-2; no clear D gene. CDR3 length equals 15 residues. V lost 3 bases to trimming and J lost 2 bases, with 13 bases between them. Germline V gene data show CDR1 as SGHDN and CDR2 as FVKESK.

The V gene is TRBV5-1, the J gene TRBJ1-1; no clear D gene. Germline V gene sequence: CDR1 SGHRS, CDR2 YFSETQ. The CDR3 runs 14 residues. V lost 0 bases and J 1 base, leaving 7 bases between the germline ends. The CDR3 DNA is TGCGCCAGCAGCTTGGGAGCCCAGAACACTGAAGCTTTCTTT. It yields the protein CASSLGAQNTEAFF.

This sequence joins TRBV7-6 and TRBJ2-1; tentative D call: TRBD1 (5 bases). V was pared by 5 bases and J by 8 bases, with 16 bases between. The germline V gene has CDR1 SGHVS and CDR2 FNYEAQ. The CDR3 is 14 amino acids. The CDR3 is CASSPGAGYDEQFF. DNA for the CDR3: TGTGCCAGCAGCCCTGGAGCAGGGTACGATGAGCAGTTCTTC.

This chain links TRBV5-4 with TRBJ2-1, with TRBD1 matching 9 bases. Trimming removed 5 bases from V and 7 bases from J; junction bases left unmatched: 10. Germline V gene lookup returns CDR1 SGHNT and CDR2 YYREEE (reference sequence). The CDR3 covers 15 residues. CDR3 DNA: TGTGCCAGCAGTCCCCGCGGGACAGGGAGGAATGAGCAGTTCTTC. Translating it yields CASSPRGTGRNEQFF.

The rearrangement joins TRBV6-1 to TRBJ1-6; D may be TRBD1 (6 bases). The CDR3 extends over 14 amino acids. Trimming cost V 6 bases and J 6 bases, with 12 bases left between them. Germline V CDR1 and CDR2: MNHNS, SASEGT. CDR3 in amino acids: CASSQRDTNSPLHF. The CDR3 nucleotides are TGTGCCAGCAGCCAACGGGACACTAATTCACCCCTCCACTTT.

The chain uses TRBV4-2 and TRBJ1-4; 7 bases align to TRBD1. V was clipped by 0 bases and J by 6 bases; unmatched bases: 10. This CDR3 spans 17 amino acids. Per germline, CDR1 LGHNA and CDR2 YNFKEQ. CDR3 loop: CASSQEVIGRGYEKLFF. CDR3 sequence (DNA): TGTGCCAGCAGCCAAGAAGTTATAGGCAGGGGGTATGAAAAACTGTTTTTT.

This rearrangement joins TRBV6-5 to TRBJ2-7; 8 nucleotides align to TRBD1. CDR3 length: 13 amino acids. V shed 6 bases and J 4 bases; nucleotides not matched to a gene: 5. Germline CDR1 reads MNHEY; CDR2 reads SVGAGI. The CDR3 sequence: CASRRTGSYEQYF. The CDR3, as DNA: TGTGCCAGCAGACGGACAGGGTCGTACGAGCAGTACTTC.

V usage is TRBV19 and J usage is TRBJ1-5; maybe TRBD1 (5 bases). CDR3 length: 15 amino acids. The germline gives CDR1 LNHDA, CDR2 SQIVND (reference sequence). The V end was cut by 3 bases, the J end by 1 base, with 10 bases between. CDR3: CASSIQGSSNQPQHF. The DNA of the CDR3 is TGTGCCAGTAGTATCCAGGGATCGAGCAATCAGCCCCAGCATTTT. Full variable domain (missing parts from reference TRBV19 and TRBJ1-5): DGGITQSPKYLFRKEGQNVTLSCEQNLNHDAMYWYRQDPGQGLRLIYYSQIVNDFQKGDIAEGYSVSREKKESFPLTVTSAQKNPTAFYLCASSIQGSSNQPQHFGDGTRLSIL.

The rearrangement links TRBV5-6 to TRBJ1-1; perhaps TRBD1 as D (6 bases). The CDR3 loop spans 13 amino acids. Germline lookup yields CDR1 SGHDT and CDR2 YYEEEE. The V end was cut by 4 bases, the J end by 4 bases, with 11 bases between. The CDR3 DNA follows: TGTGCCAGCAGCAAACAGGGAATCACTGAAGCTTTCTTT. Translated: CASSKQGITEAFF.

The CDR3 DNA follows: TGTGCCACCAGCAGAGATCGAAGGGGAACCTACGAGCAGTACTTC. Translated, it gives CATSRDRRGTYEQYF. V gene TRBV15 combines with J gene TRBJ2-7; D may be TRBD1 (5 bases). The CDR3 length is 15 residues. V lost 0 bases and J 2 bases, leaving 11 bases between the germline ends. Per germline, CDR1 LNHNV and CDR2 YYDKDF (reference sequence).

This sequence joins TRBV6-1 and TRBJ1-4, with 7 bases aligning to TRBD1. The J segment lost 5 bases and the V segment lost 7 bases, leaving 10 bases of the junction unmatched. This CDR3 region has 15 residues. Germline V gene data show CDR1 as MNHNS and CDR2 as SASEGT. The CDR3 spells CASTEGQLLNEKLFF. For the CDR3, the DNA is TGTGCCAGCACCGAGGGACAGCTCTTGAATGAAAAACTGTTTTTT.

The table lists this clone with a few counts. This sequence joins TRBV19 and TRBJ1-1; D is undetermined. Germline V CDR1 and CDR2: LNHDA, SQIVND (reference sequence). The CDR3 is 15 residues long. V lost 3 bases, J lost 1 base, and 12 bases lay in between. The CDR3 reads CASSILAPANTEAFF. The CDR3 nucleotides read TGTGCCAGTAGTATCCTGGCACCTGCGAACACTGAAGCTTTCTTT.

On this clone: Other nucleotide sequences in the sample specify the same CDR3. The gene calls are TRBV7-9 and TRBJ1-4; D is undetermined. Trimming shortened V by 5 bases and J by 4 bases, and 11 bases separated the two germline ends. CDR1 and CDR2 (germline): SEHNR, FQNEAQ (reference sequence). This CDR3 has 14 residues. This CDR3 is CASSPTGFNEKLFF. The DNA for the CDR3 is TGTGCCAGCAGCCCAACCGGGTTTAATGAAAAACTGTTTTTT.

This clone was seen a handful of times. The chain employs TRBV30 and TRBJ2-3; the D gene is possibly TRBD1 (6 bases). V lost 3 bases and J lost 3, with 10 bases in between. Germline lookup yields CDR1 GTSNPN and CDR2 SVGIG (reference sequence). The CDR3 totals 13 residues. In nucleotides, the CDR3 is TGTGCCTGGAGAACTAGGGGGACAGATACGCAGTATTTT. Translation: CAWRTRGTDTQYF.

This clone appeared once. The CDR3 bases are TGTGCCAGCAGGACAGATGCTGCAACTAATGAAAAACTGTTTTTT. Translated, it gives CASRTDAATNEKLFF. V gene TRBV2 combines with J gene TRBJ1-4; D may be TRBD1 (5 bases). The CDR3 consists of 15 residues. V lost 6 bases to trimming and J lost 0 bases, with 11 bases between them. Germline V gene lookup returns CDR1 SNHLY and CDR2 FYNNEI. The variable domain in full, with the rest retrieved from reference TRBV2 and TRBJ1-4, is EPEVTQTPSHQVTQMGQEVILRCVPISNHLYFYWYRQILGQKVEFLVSFYNNEISEKSEIFDDQFSVERPDGSNFTLKIRSTKLEDSAMYFCASRTDAATNEKLFFGSGTQLSVL.

The chain recombines TRBV5-1 with TRBJ2-5, with TRBD1 matching 9 bases. V gave up 4 bases and J gave up 5 bases; unmatched junction bases: 18. The CDR3 covers 18 residues. Germline V gene sequence: CDR1 SGHRS, CDR2 YFSETQ. The CDR3 sequence: CASSKSTGGRTARETQYF. The DNA of the CDR3 is TGCGCCAGCAGCAAATCAACAGGGGGCCGAACCGCTCGGGAGACCCAGTACTTC. The full variable domain, rest sourced from reference TRBV5-1 and TRBJ2-5, is KAGVTQTPRYLIKTRGQQVTLSCSPISGHRSVSWYQQTPGQGLQFLFEYFSETQRNKGNFPGRFSGRQFSNSRSEMNVSTLELGDSALYLCASSKSTGGRTARETQYFGPGTRLLVL.

This clone was observed a few times. The rearrangement links TRBV19 to TRBJ2-1, with TRBD2 matching over 8 bases. The CDR3 loop spans 15 amino acids. Germline values: CDR1 LNHDA, CDR2 SQIVND (reference sequence). Germline trimming cut 3 bases from V and 5 bases from J; bases unmatched to any gene: 6. The CDR3 region has the DNA TGTGCCAGTAGTATTAGGGGACTAGAAGACAATGAGCAGTTCTTC. Residues: CASSIRGLEDNEQFF.

The J gene is TRBJ2-5, the V gene TRBV5-1; D unclear. V lost 0 bases and J lost 5, with 5 bases in between. Germline values: CDR1 SGHRS, CDR2 YFSETQ. The CDR3 has 12 residues. The CDR3 DNA is TGCGCCAGCAGCTTGGCCGCGGAGACCCAGTACTTC. It encodes CASSLAAETQYF.

This sequence joins TRBV27 and TRBJ1-1; 8 positions match TRBD1. The V gene end was trimmed by 10 bases and the J gene end by 2 bases; junction bases not matched to a gene: 12. The germline gives CDR1 MNHEY, CDR2 SMNVEV (reference sequence). The CDR3 spans 15 residues. CDR3 in amino acids: CATGQGMWGNTEAFF. In DNA, the CDR3 is TGTGCCACCGGACAGGGAATGTGGGGAAACACTGAAGCTTTCTTT.

This chain links TRBV7-2 with TRBJ1-6; a possible D gene is TRBD1 (6 bases). Trimming took off 1 base at V and 7 bases at J, with 11 bases between the two ends. Germline V gene lookup returns CDR1 SGHTA and CDR2 FQGNSA. The CDR3 loop spans 15 amino acids. The CDR3 DNA is TGTGCCAGCAGCTTAGATCAGGGGTGGAATTCACCCCTCCACTTT. Protein product: CASSLDQGWNSPLHF.

CDR3 region: CASSLGQGARTEAFF. The CDR3, as DNA: TGTGCCAGCAGCTTAGGGCAGGGGGCACGGACTGAAGCTTTCTTT. This sequence joins TRBV7-9 and TRBJ1-1; 8 bases match TRBD1. J gave up 5 bases and V 1 base, and 6 bases lay outside the gene matches. In germline, CDR1 is SEHNR, CDR2 FQNEAQ (reference sequence). The CDR3 has 15 amino acids.

The chain carries TRBV6-5 and TRBJ1-1; tentative D call: TRBD1 (5 bases). Between the trimmed V and J ends, which lost 4 bases and 2 bases, there was a span of 11 bases. The germline V gene encodes CDR1 MNHEY and CDR2 SVGAGI. This CDR3 contains 14 residues. CDR3 DNA: TGTGCCAGCAGTTCGGAGGGGCTTAACACTGAAGCTTTCTTT. This sequence encodes CASSSEGLNTEAFF.

The chain couples TRBV18 to TRBJ1-4; possibly TRBD1 for D (6 bases). Trimming stripped 4 bases from V and 8 bases from J, with 11 bases between. The germline V gene encodes CDR1 KGHSH and CDR2 LQKENI. This CDR3 comprises 13 residues. In DNA form, the CDR3 reads TGTGCCAGCTCACGGGACAATAGAGAAAAACTGTTTTTT. Amino acid sequence: CASSRDNREKLFF.